Below, one T cell receptor beta chain is given with its context. No antigen is known for it. Trimming removed 1 base from V and 5 bases from J, with 4 bases in between. Germline values: CDR1 MGHRA, CDR2 YSYEKL. The CDR3 is 12 amino acids. The entry originates in a study of long-term antiretroviral therapy in people with HIV. Participants who had HIV were, without exception, treated in the United States. The immunoSEQ assay was v3.0, run at survey level. Per-sample TRB depth target: about 40,000-55,000 T-cell genomes. Assay: immunoSEQ multiplex PCR; the TCRdb copy retains only in-frame clones and omits some. The data hold about 50,000 clones, with under 90% observed a single time. General observations from the study: In HIV, the repertoires covered a tighter span of CDR3 lengths than in controls.

The material sequenced was unsorted PBMCs, taken 0.8 years after starting antiretroviral therapy. The TCR originated in a woman under 30 with HIV. The chain has TRBV4-1 and TRBJ2-3; D call uncertain. CDR3 sequence (DNA): TGCGCCAGCAGCCAAGTTTTAGATACGCAGTATTTT. This encodes CASSQVLDTQYF.